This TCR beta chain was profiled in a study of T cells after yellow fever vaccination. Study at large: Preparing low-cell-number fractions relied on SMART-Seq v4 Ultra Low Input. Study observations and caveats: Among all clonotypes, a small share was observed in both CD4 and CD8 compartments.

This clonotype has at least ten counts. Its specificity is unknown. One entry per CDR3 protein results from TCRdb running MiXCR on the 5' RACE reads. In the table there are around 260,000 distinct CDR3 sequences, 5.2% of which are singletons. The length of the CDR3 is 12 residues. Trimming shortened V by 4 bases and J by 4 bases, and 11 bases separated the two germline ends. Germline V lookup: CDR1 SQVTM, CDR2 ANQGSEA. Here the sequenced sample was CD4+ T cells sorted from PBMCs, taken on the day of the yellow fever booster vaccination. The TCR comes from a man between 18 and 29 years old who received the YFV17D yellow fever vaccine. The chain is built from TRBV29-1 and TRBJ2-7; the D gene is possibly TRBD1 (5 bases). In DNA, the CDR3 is TGCAGCGTTGCCGGACACCGATACGAGCAGTACTTC. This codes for CSVAGHRYEQYF.